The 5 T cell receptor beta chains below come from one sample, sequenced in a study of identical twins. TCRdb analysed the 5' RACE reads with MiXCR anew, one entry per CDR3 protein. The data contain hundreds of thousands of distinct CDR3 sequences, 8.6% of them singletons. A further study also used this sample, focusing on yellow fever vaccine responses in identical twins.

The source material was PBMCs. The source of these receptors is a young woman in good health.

This chain's CDR3 is CASSYEQLYGYTF. CDR3 DNA sequence: TGTGCCAGCAGTTATGAACAGCTGTATGGCTACACCTTC. The chain has TRBV6-6 and TRBJ1-2, with D uncertain. The CDR3 loop spans 13 amino acids. The germline gives CDR1 MNHNY, CDR2 SVGAGI (reference sequence). V was trimmed by 3 bases and J by 5 bases, leaving 10 bases between them.

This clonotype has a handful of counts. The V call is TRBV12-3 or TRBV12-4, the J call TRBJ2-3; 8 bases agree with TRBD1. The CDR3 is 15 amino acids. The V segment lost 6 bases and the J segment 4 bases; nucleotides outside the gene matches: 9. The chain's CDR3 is CASRLQGVGADTQYF. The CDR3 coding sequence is TGTGCCAGCAGATTACAGGGGGTTGGGGCAGATACGCAGTATTTT.

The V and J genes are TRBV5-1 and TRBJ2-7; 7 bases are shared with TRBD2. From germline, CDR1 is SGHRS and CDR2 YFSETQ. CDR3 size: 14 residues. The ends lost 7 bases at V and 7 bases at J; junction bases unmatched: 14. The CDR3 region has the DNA TGCGCCAGCGACCGGGGGGACCAACCGGTGGAGCAGTACTTC. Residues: CASDRGDQPVEQYF.

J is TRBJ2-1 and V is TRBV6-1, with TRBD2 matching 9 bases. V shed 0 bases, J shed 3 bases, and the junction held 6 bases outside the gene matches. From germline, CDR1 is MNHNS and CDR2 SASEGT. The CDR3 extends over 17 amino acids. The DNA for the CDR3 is TGTGCCAGCAGTGAAGCTTTATGGACTAGCGACTACAATGAGCAGTTCTTC. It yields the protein CASSEALWTSDYNEQFF.

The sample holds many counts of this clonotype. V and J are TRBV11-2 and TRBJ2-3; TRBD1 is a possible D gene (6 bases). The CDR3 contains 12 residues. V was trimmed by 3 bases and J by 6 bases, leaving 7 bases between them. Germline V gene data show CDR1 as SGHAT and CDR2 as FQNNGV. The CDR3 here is CASSFTGDTQYF. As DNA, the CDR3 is TGTGCCAGCAGCTTCACAGGGGATACGCAGTATTTT. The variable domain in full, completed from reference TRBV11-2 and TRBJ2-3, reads EAGVAQSPRYKIIEKRQSVAFWCNPISGHATLYWYQQILGQGPKLLIQFQNNGVVDDSQLPKDRFSAERLKGVDSTLKIQPAKLEDSAVYLCASSFTGDTQYFGPGTRLTVL.